Here is one T cell receptor (beta chain) with its context. The sample belongs to a study of blood T cell repertoires in COVID-19. Looking at the study overall: Whether acute or convalescent, the COVID-19 samples came from the United States, Italy and Spain. Nucleic acid was either cDNA or gDNA, and it came from T cells, B-cell-depleted T cells, or PBMCs.

In the authors' workflow: By means of reference gene primer amplification, nucleated cell counts were estimated. Using immunoSEQ multiplex PCR, the repertoire was profiled, and TCRdb retains in-frame clones only, with some absent. For V, J and clone size, that table is used; D and trimming come from the DNA. The data show about 170,000 clones, around 72% seen once. CDR3 length: 18 residues. Between the trimmed V and J ends, which lost 0 bases and 0 bases, there was a span of 13 bases. Germline values: CDR1 SGHRS, CDR2 YFSETQ. This receptor was taken from a woman older than 75 with acute or convalescent COVID-19. J is TRBJ1-6 and V is TRBV5-1, with D tentatively TRBD1 (5 bases). Sequenced sample: peripheral blood. The CDR3 nucleotides are TGCGCCAGCAGCTTGGAAGGGGCGCGAAGCTCCTATAATTCACCCCTCCACTTT. Encoded protein: CASSLEGARSSYNSPLHF.